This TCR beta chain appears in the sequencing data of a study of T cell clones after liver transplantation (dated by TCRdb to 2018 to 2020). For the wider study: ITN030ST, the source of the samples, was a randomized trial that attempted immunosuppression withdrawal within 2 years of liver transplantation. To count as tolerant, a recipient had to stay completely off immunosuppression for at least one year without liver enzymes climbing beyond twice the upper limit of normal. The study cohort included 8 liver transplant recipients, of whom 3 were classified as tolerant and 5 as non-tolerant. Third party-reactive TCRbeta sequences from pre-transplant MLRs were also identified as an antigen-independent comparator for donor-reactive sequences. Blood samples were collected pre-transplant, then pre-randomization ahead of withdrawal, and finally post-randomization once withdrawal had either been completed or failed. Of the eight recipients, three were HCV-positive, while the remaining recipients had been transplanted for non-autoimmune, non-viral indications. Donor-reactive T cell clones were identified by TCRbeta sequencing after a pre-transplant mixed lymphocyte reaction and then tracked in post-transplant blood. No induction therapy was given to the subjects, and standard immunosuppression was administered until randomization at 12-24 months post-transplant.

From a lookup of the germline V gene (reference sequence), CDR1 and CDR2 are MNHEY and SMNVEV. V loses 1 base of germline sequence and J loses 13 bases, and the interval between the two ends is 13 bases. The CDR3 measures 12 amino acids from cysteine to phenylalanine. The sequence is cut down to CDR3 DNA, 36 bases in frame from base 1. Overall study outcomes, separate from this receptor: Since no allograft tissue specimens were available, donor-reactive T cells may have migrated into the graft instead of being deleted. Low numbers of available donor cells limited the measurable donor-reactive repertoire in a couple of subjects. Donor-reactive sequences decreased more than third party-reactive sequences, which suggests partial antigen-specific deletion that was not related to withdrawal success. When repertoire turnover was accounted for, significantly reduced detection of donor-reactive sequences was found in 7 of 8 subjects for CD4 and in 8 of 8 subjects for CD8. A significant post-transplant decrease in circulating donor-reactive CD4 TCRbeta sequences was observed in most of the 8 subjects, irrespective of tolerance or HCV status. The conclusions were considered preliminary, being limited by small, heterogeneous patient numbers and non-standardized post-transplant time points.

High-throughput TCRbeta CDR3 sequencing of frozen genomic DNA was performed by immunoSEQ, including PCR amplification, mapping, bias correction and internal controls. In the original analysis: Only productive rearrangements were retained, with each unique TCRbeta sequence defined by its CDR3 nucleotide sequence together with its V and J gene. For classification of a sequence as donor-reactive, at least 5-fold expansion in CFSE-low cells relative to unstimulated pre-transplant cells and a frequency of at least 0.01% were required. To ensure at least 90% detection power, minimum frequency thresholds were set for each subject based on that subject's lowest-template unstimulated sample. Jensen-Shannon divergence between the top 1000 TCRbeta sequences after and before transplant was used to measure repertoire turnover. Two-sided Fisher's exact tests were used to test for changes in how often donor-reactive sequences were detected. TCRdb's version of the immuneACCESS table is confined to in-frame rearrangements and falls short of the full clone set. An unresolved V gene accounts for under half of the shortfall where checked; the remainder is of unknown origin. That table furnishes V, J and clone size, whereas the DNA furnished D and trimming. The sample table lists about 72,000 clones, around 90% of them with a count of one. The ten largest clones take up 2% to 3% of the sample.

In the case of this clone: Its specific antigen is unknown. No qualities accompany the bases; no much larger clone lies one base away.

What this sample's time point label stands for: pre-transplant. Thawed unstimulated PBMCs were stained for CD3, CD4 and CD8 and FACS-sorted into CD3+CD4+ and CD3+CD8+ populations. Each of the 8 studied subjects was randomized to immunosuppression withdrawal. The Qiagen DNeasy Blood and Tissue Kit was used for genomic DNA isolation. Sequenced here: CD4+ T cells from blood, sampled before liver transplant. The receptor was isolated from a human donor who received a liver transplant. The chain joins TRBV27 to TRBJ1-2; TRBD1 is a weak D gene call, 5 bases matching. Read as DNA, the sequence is TGTGCCAGCAGTTTATTTGGGGCTCCCGTCACCTTC. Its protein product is CASSLFGAPVTF.